The TCR beta chain under discussion was sequenced for a study of blood T cells in healthy people across ages. This CDR3 is built from 15 residues. A second PCR of roughly 7 to 11 cycles used a sample-barcoded 5' primer and a J-beta primer mix. MiXCR, applied by TCRdb to the 5' RACE reads, yields one record per CDR3 protein. The table lists 850,000 or so distinct CDR3 sequences, 25% to 35% of them singletons. To note about this clonotype: The junction shows a germline mismatch at one end, possibly a read error.

This TCR derives from a woman of 80 years or more in good health. The chain carries TRBV12-3 or TRBV12-4 and TRBJ2-3, with D uncertain. The specimen was blood. The CDR3 is CASILGPGTGDMQYF. The CDR3 nucleotides read TGTGCCAGCATCCTCGGTCCAGGAACCGGAGATATGCAGTATTTT.